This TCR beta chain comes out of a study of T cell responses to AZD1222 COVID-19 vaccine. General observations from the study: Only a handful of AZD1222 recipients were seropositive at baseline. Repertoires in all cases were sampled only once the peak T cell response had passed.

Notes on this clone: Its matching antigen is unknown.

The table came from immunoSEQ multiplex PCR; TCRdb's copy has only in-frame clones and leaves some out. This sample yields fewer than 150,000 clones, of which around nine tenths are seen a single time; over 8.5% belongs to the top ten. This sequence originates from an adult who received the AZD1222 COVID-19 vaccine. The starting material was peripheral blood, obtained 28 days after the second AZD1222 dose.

CDR3 nucleotides: TGCAGCGTTTTAGACTTCTATGGCTACACCTTC. Its protein product is CSVLDFYGYTF. The chain recombines TRBV29-1 with TRBJ1-2; D gene unclear. This CDR3 spans 11 amino acids. The germline V gene has CDR1 SQVTM and CDR2 ANQGSEA. The V gene lost 5 bases and the J gene lost 4 bases, with 8 bases spanning the gap. Drawing the rest from reference TRBV29-1 and TRBJ1-2, the complete variable domain is SAVISQKPSRDICQRGTSLTIQCQVDSQVTMMFWYRQQPGQSLTLIATANQGSEATYESGFVIDKFPISRPNLTFSTLTVSNMSPEDSSIYLCSVLDFYGYTFGSGTRLTVV.